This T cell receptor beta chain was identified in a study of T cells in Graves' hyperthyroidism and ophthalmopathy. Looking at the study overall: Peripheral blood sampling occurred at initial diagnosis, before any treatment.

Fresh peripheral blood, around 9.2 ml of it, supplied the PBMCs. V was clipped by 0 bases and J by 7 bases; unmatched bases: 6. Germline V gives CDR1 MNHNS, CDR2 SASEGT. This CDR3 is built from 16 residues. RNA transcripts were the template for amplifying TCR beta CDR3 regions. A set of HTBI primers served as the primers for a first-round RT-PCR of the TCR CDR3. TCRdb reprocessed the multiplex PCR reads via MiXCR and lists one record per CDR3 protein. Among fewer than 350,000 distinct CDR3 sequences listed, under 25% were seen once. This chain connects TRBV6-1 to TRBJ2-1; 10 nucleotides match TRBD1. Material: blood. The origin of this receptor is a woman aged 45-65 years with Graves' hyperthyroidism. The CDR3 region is CASSEAAGTGDNEQFF. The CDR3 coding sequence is TGTGCCAGCAGTGAAGCGGCCGGGACAGGGGATAATGAGCAGTTCTTC.